This TCR beta chain came from a study of T cells in Graves' hyperthyroidism and ophthalmopathy. On the study more broadly: Staff took peripheral blood when the initial diagnosis was made, before any treatment began.

The TCR beta CDR3 regions underwent amplification using RNA transcripts as the source. Using the HTBI primer set, a first-round RT-PCR was run on the TCR CDR3. TCRdb re-called the multiplex PCR reads with MiXCR, one entry per CDR3 protein. Of approximately 590,000 distinct CDR3 sequences in the sample, approximately 14% were seen once. Regarding the study as a whole: Ophthalmopathy was distinguished from stable hyperthyroidism by 13 V-J signatures. Blood also contained most expanded thyroid clonotypes above 0.001.

This clonotype was counted only a few times. Antigen: not known. An approximately 9.8 ml volume of fresh peripheral blood provided the PBMCs. This TCR derives from a woman in her twenties or thirties with Graves' hyperthyroidism. The specimen was blood.

The CDR3 DNA sequence: TGTGCCACCAGCAGATCCCGAACCGGGGGCAGAAACATTCAGTACTTC. Residues: CATSRSRTGGRNIQYF. The rearrangement links TRBV15 to TRBJ2-4; D is perhaps TRBD1 or TRBD2 (6 bases each). Trimming pared 2 bases from V and 6 bases from J, leaving 17 bases between. In germline, CDR1 is LNHNV, CDR2 YYDKDF (reference sequence). This CDR3 is built from 16 residues.